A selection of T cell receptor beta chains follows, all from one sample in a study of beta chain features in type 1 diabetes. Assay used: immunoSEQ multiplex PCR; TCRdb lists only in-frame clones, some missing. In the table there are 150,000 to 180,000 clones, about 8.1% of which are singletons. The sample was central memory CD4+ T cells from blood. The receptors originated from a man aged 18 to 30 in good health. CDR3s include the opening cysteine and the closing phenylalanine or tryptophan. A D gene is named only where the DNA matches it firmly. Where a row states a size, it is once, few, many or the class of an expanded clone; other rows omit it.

cdr3_aa: CASSLSSDSYTDTQYF
cdr3_nt: TGTGCCAGCAGTTTATCGTCCGACTCTTACACAGATACGCAGTATTTT
j_call: TRBJ2-3
clone_size: .
v_call: TRBV27
d_call: .

cdr3_aa: CASRQQGWETQYF
cdr3_nt: TGTGCCAGCAGGCAACAGGGATGGGAGACCCAGTACTTC
j_call: TRBJ2-5
clone_size: few
v_call: TRBV28
d_call: .

cdr3_aa: CASGGNTEAFF
cdr3_nt: TGTGCCAGCGGAGGGAACACTGAAGCTTTCTTT
j_call: TRBJ1-1
clone_size: .
v_call: TRBV7-9
d_call: .

cdr3_aa: CASSKNRGAYDNEQFF
cdr3_nt: TGTGCCAGCAGTAAAAACAGGGGAGCTTACGACAATGAGCAGTTCTTC
j_call: TRBJ2-1
clone_size: .
v_call: TRBV6-6
d_call: TRBD1

cdr3_aa: CASGLSGNRGGNSPLHF
cdr3_nt: TGTGCCAGCGGCCTTTCGGGCAACAGGGGTGGTAATTCACCCCTCCACTTT
j_call: TRBJ1-6
clone_size: .
v_call: TRBV28
d_call: TRBD1

cdr3_aa: CASSKAGGYTGELFF
cdr3_nt: TGTGCCAGTAGTAAAGCAGGGGGCTATACCGGGGAGCTGTTTTTT
j_call: TRBJ2-2
clone_size: .
v_call: TRBV19
d_call: TRBD1

cdr3_aa: CASSSRGSGNTIYF
cdr3_nt: TGTGCCAGCAGCTCGCGCGGGTCTGGAAACACCATATATTTT
j_call: TRBJ1-3
clone_size: few
v_call: TRBV11-2
d_call: .

cdr3_aa: CASSIGQITGELFF
cdr3_nt: TGTGCCAGCAGTATTGGACAGATCACCGGGGAGCTGTTTTTT
j_call: TRBJ2-2
clone_size: few
v_call: TRBV6-5
d_call: .

cdr3_aa: CASSLAGRGTEAFF
cdr3_nt: TGTGCCAGCAGCTTGGCGGGCAGGGGAACTGAAGCTTTCTTT
j_call: TRBJ1-1
clone_size: .
v_call: TRBV7-9
d_call: .

cdr3_aa: CASSSPQGVNTEAFF
cdr3_nt: TGCGCCAGCAGCTCCCCACAGGGGGTGAACACTGAAGCTTTCTTT
j_call: TRBJ1-1
clone_size: few
v_call: TRBV5-1
d_call: TRBD1

cdr3_aa: CASSLQGRAYEQYF
cdr3_nt: TGTGCCAGCAGCTTACAGGGGCGCGCCTACGAGCAGTACTTC
j_call: TRBJ2-7
clone_size: few
v_call: TRBV7-8
d_call: .

cdr3_aa: CASSSRDRGLGGYTF
cdr3_nt: TGTGCCAGCAGCTCCCGGGACAGGGGATTGGGGGGCTACACCTTC
j_call: TRBJ1-2
clone_size: .
v_call: TRBV5-4
d_call: TRBD1

cdr3_aa: CASSSGTGGNEQYF
cdr3_nt: TGCGCCAGCAGCTCCGGGACAGGGGGCAACGAGCAGTACTTC
j_call: TRBJ2-7
clone_size: .
v_call: TRBV5-1
d_call: TRBD1

cdr3_aa: CASSLTSGGEETQYF
cdr3_nt: TGTGCCAGCAGCTTGACTAGCGGGGGGGAAGAGACCCAGTACTTC
j_call: TRBJ2-5
clone_size: .
v_call: TRBV5-4
d_call: TRBD2

cdr3_aa: CATRPGLATQGAQYF
cdr3_nt: TGTGCCACCAGGCCGGGACTAGCCACCCAGGGGGCCCAGTACTTC
j_call: TRBJ2-5
clone_size: many
v_call: TRBV15
d_call: TRBD2

cdr3_aa: CATSRGSGGAYNEQFF
cdr3_nt: TGTGCCACCAGCAGGGGTAGCGGGGGGGCCTACAATGAGCAGTTCTTC
j_call: TRBJ2-1
clone_size: few
v_call: TRBV15
d_call: TRBD2

cdr3_aa: CASSLAYWGEGDGQPQHF
cdr3_nt: TGTGCCAGCAGCTTAGCATATTGGGGGGAGGGGGACGGTCAGCCCCAGCATTTT
j_call: TRBJ1-5
clone_size: .
v_call: TRBV7-2
d_call: .

cdr3_aa: CASSQGVTSGSYNEQFF
cdr3_nt: TGCGCCAGCAGCCAAGGAGTCACTAGCGGGAGCTACAATGAGCAGTTCTTC
j_call: TRBJ2-1
clone_size: .
v_call: TRBV4-1
d_call: TRBD2

cdr3_aa: CASSEAGGDVSGANVLTF
cdr3_nt: TGTGCCAGCAGCGAAGCAGGGGGTGATGTCTCTGGGGCCAACGTCCTGACTTTC
j_call: TRBJ2-6
clone_size: .
v_call: TRBV9
d_call: TRBD1

cdr3_aa: CASRVGTGGLEQFF
cdr3_nt: TGTGCCAGCAGAGTTGGGACAGGGGGCCTCGAGCAGTTCTTC
j_call: TRBJ2-1
clone_size: .
v_call: TRBV6-5
d_call: TRBD1